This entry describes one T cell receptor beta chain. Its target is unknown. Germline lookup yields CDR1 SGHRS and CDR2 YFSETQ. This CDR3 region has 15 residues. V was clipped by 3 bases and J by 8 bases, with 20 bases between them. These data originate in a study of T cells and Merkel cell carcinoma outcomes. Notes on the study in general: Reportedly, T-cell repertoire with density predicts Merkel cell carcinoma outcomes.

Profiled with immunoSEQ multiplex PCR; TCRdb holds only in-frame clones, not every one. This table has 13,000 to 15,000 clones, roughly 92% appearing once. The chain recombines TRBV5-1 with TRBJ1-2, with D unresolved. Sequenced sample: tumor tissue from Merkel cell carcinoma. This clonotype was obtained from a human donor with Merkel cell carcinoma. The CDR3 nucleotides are TGCGCCAGCAGCTCATTAAATTGGGGTACGGGAGGCTACACCTTC. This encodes CASSSLNWGTGGYTF.